This T cell receptor beta chain was identified during a study of T cells after yellow fever vaccination. The study, taken as a whole, reports: Abundant bulk-population clonotypes could contaminate the FACS-sorted repertoires.

Turning to this clonotype: Its target is unknown.

Deletions cut 1 base from V and 1 base from J, with 11 bases between. CDR1 and CDR2 from the germline V gene are SGHTA and FQGNSA. The CDR3 totals 16 residues. It was through 5'RACE template switching that TCR cDNA was made, with a universal primer site and UMIs added. A single record per CDR3 protein comes from TCRdb applying MiXCR to the 5' RACE reads. The sample holds around 310,000 distinct CDR3 sequences, about 4.5% seen once. The sample here was PBMCs, taken 15 days after the yellow fever booster vaccination. This receptor was identified in a man aged 18 to 29 who received the YFV17D yellow fever vaccine. The chain couples TRBV7-2 to TRBJ2-1; tentatively, D is TRBD1 or TRBD2 (5 bases each). CDR3: CASSLVGPGSYNEQFF. CDR3 in DNA: TGTGCCAGCAGCTTAGTGGGGCCGGGGTCCTACAATGAGCAGTTCTTC. Filled out from reference TRBV7-2 and TRBJ2-1, the complete variable domain reads GAGVSQSPSNKVTEKGKDVELRCDPISGHTALYWYRQSLGQGLEFLIYFQGNSAPDKSGLPSDRFSAERTGGSVSTLTIQRTQQEDSAVYLCASSLVGPGSYNEQFFGPGTRLTVL.